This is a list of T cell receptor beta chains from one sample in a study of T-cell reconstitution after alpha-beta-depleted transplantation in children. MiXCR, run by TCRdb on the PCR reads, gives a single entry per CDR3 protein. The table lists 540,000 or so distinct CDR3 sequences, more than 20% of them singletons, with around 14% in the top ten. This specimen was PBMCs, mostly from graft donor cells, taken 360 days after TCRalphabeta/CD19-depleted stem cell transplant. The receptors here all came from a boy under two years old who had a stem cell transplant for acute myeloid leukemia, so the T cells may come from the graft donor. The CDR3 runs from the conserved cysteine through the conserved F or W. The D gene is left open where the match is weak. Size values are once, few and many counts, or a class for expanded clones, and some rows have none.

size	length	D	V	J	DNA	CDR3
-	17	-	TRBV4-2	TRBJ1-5	TGTGCCAGCAGCCAGACCCGTGGCGGATTTAGCAATCAGCCCCAGCATTTT	CASSQTRGGFSNQPQHF
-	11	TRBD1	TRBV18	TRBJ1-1	TGTGCCAGCTCATCGGACAGGGTAAGGACCTTT	CASSSDRVRTF
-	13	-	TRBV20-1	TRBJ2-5	TGCAGTGCTAGAGCGGGGGACCAAGAGACCCAGTACTTC	CSARAGDQETQYF
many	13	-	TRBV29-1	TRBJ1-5	TGCAGCGTTGGGCCGGACGGTGATCAGCCCCAGCATTTT	CSVGPDGDQPQHF
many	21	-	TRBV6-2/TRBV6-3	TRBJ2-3	TGTGCCAGCAGTTACTCGACGGGGCGGAGGGGCCCCCACACTAGCACAGATACGCAGTATTTT	CASSYSTGRRGPHTSTDTQYF
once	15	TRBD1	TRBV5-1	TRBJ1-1	TGCGCCAGCAGCGAGCGGGACAGGAGAGGGCCTGAAGCTTTCTTT	CASSERDRRGPEAFF
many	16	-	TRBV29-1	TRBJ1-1	TGCAGCGTTGAAGATAGCAGGGATCAAATGAACACTGAAGCTTTCTTT	CSVEDSRDQMNTEAFF
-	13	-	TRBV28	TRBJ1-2	TGTGCCAGCAGCCAGGACACGAACTATGGCTACACCTTC	CASSQDTNYGYTF
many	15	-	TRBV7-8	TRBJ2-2	TGTGCCAGCTTCACCGGGACCCTCAACACCGGGGAGCTGTTTTTT	CASFTGTLNTGELFF
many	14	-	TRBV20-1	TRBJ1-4	TGCAGTGCTAGAGAGGGGGGGGCAGGGGAAAAACTGTTTTTT	CSAREGGAGEKLFF
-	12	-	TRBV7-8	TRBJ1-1	TGTGCCAGCAGCCGATCCCCACGTGAAGCTTTCTTT	CASSRSPREAFF
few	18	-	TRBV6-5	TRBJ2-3	TGTGCCAGCAGTTCGGGTCTTGATTGGGGGGGCCCCGCAGATACGCAGTATTTT	CASSSGLDWGGPADTQYF
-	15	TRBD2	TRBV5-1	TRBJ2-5	TGCGCCAGCAGCCAAATCGGGGGGGCCAGCGAGACCCAGTACTTC	CASSQIGGASETQYF
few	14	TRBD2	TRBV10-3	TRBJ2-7	TGTGCCATCAGTGATTGGCTAGCGGGGGTCGAGCAGTACTTC	CAISDWLAGVEQYF
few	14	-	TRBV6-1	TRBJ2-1	TGTGCCAGCAGGACCAGGGGGGGGGGCAATGAGCAGTTCTTC	CASRTRGGGNEQFF
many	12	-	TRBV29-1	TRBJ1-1	TGCAGCGTGCAAACCAGGACAGCTGAAGCTTTCTTT	CSVQTRTAEAFF
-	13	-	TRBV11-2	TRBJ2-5	TGTGCCAGCGGGAGTTACAGCCAAGAGACCCAGTACTTC	CASGSYSQETQYF
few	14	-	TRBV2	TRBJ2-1	TGTGCCAGCAGGTGGGACACCTTGGGCAATGAGCAGTTCTTC	CASRWDTLGNEQFF
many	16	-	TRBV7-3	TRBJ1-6	TGTGCCAGCAGCTTAAGACCACAGGCCTCGGGGTCACCCCTCCACTTT	CASSLRPQASGSPLHF
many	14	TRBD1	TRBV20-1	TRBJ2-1	TGCAGTGCTTCCGGGACAGGGGGCACGAATGAGCAGTTCTTC	CSASGTGGTNEQFF
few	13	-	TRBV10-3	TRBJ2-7	TGTGCCATCAACCCAGGCGGAGACTACGAGCAGTACTTC	CAINPGGDYEQYF
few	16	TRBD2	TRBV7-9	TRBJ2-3	TGTGCCAGCAGCCCAGCAGCGGGGGCCGACACAGATACGCAGTATTTT	CASSPAAGADTDTQYF
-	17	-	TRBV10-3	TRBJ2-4	TGTGCCATCAGTGATCCCCAAAAGGGGGGGGCCAAAAACATTCAGTACTTC	CAISDPQKGGAKNIQYF
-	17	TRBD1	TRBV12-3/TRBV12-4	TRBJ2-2	TGTGCCAGCAGTTTACCGAGCCGAGGACAGGGTGACGGGGAGCTGTTTTTT	CASSLPSRGQGDGELFF
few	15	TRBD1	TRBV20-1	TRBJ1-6	TGCAGTGCTAGGGAAGACAGGGCTTATAATTCACCCCTCCACTTT	CSAREDRAYNSPLHF
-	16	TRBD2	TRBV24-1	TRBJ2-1	TGTGCCACCAGTGGTCCGACTAGCGGGATCTCCAATGAGCAGTTCTTC	CATSGPTSGISNEQFF
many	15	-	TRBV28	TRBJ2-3	TGTGCCAGCAGTATTCCGGGACACAACACAGATACGCAGTATTTT	CASSIPGHNTDTQYF
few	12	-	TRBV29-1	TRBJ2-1	TGCAGCGTCGCCTCCAGGGCGGGTGAGCAGTTCTTC	CSVASRAGEQFF
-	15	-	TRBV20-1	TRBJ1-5	TGCAGTGCTAGAGATCCCACAACGGACAATCAGCCCCAGCATTTT	CSARDPTTDNQPQHF
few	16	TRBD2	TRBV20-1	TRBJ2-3	TGCAGTGCTACCTCCCAGCGGGGGGCGAGCACAGATACGCAGTATTTT	CSATSQRGASTDTQYF
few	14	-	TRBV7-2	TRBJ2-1	TGTGCCAGCAGCTTAGGGCACCTCTCGGATGAGCAGTTCTTC	CASSLGHLSDEQFF
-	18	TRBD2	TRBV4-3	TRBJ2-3	TGCGCCAGCAGCCAAGATCCCCGACTAGCGGGGGGCCGGGATACGCAGTATTTT	CASSQDPRLAGGRDTQYF
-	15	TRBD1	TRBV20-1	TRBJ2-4	TGCAGTGCTATCGGGGACAGGGCTCCCAAAAACATTCAGTACTTC	CSAIGDRAPKNIQYF
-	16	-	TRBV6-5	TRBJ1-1	TGTGCCAGCAGCCCCGGGGGGAGGATATTGAACACTGAAGCTTTCTTT	CASSPGGRILNTEAFF
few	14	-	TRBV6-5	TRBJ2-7	TGTGCCAGCAGTTACTATGGGGATCCCTACGAGCAGTACTTC	CASSYYGDPYEQYF
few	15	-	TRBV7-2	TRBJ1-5	TGTGCCAGCAGCCTCTCGCGGGGGGGCAATCAGCCCCAGCATTTT	CASSLSRGGNQPQHF
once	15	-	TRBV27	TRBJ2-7	TGTGCCAGCAGTTCCCGGGACATCCACTCCTACGAGCAGTACTTC	CASSSRDIHSYEQYF
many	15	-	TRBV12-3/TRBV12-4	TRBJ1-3	TGTGCCAGCAGTCTCCTCGGGCGGGTAGGAAACACCATATATTTT	CASSLLGRVGNTIYF
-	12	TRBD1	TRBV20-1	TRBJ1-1	TGCAGTGCTGGACAGGTTTACACTGAAGCTTTCTTT	CSAGQVYTEAFF
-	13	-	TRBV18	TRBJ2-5	TGTGCCAGCTCACCATCGGGGCATGAGACCCAGTACTTC	CASSPSGHETQYF
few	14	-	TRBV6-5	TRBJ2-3	TGTGCCAGCAGTTACTCAACCGCTGGGGGTACGCAGTATTTT	CASSYSTAGGTQYF
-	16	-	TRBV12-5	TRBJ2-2	TGTGCTAGTGGTTTGCTAACGAGGACCGCCACCGGGGAGCTGTTTTTT	CASGLLTRTATGELFF
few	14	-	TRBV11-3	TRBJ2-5	TGTGCCAGCAGCGGGGGGACAGACCAAGAGACCCAGTACTTC	CASSGGTDQETQYF
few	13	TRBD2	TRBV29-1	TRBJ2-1	TGCAGCGGTAAGCGGGGGGCGGAGGATGAGCAGTTCTTC	CSGKRGAEDEQFF
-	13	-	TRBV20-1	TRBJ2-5	TGCAGTGCTAGAGCCCCCGCGAAAGAGACCCAGTACTTC	CSARAPAKETQYF
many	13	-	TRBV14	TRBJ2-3	TGTGCCAGCAGCCAATACATATCGGATACGCAGTATTTT	CASSQYISDTQYF
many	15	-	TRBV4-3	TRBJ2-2	TGCGCCAGCAGTTTAGGGCGAATCTTATCCGGGGAGCTGTTTTTT	CASSLGRILSGELFF
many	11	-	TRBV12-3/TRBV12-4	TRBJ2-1	TGTGCCAGCAGCACCAGACTGGAGCAGTTCTTC	CASSTRLEQFF
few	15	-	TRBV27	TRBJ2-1	TGTGCCAGCAGTTTACCGGGGGACACCTACAATGAGCAGTTCTTC	CASSLPGDTYNEQFF
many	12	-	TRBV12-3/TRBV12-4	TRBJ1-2	TGTGCCAGCAGTTTTTCGACAGGAACCTACACCTTC	CASSFSTGTYTF
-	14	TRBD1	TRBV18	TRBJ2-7	TGTGCCAGCACCGGGACAGGGGTGTCCTACGAGCAGTACTTC	CASTGTGVSYEQYF
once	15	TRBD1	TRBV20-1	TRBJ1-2	TGCAGTGCTAGCCAAGGGACAGGAGATTTCTATGGCTACACCTTC	CSASQGTGDFYGYTF
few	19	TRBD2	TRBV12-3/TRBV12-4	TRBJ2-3	TGTGCCAGCAGTGCCGCTCTTAGCGGGGGGGCTCCTAGCACAGATACGCAGTATTTT	CASSAALSGGAPSTDTQYF